These T cell receptor beta chains were read from a single sample in a study of human T cells and chemical hapten exposure. TCRdb reprocessed the RACE reads with MiXCR, giving one entry per CDR3 protein. The table includes under 200,000 distinct CDR3 sequences, about 31% detected once. Sequencing was performed on whole blood, taken in connection with sensitization to the hapten diphenylcyclopropenone (DPC). Receptors were obtained from a woman between 25 and 40 years old with alopecia areata. Some clones in this sample may be carry-over from other donors' samples. Both conserved end residues are part of each CDR3. D genes are given only for firm matches. Clone size is shown for a subset of rows, as once, few, many or a class of expanded clone.

d_call	clone_size	j_call	v_call	cdr3_nt	cdr3_aa
.	few	TRBJ1-2	TRBV25-1	TGTGCCAGCACAGGGAGTCCGGGCGGCTACACCTTC	CASTGSPGGYTF
.	.	TRBJ1-6	TRBV28	TGTGCCAGCAGTTTAATAGGTTCACCCCTCTACTTT	CASSLIGSPLYF
.	many	TRBJ1-3	TRBV12-3/TRBV12-4	TGTGCCAGCAGTCTCACGGCGAACACCATATATTTT	CASSLTANTIYF
.	.	TRBJ1-3	TRBV9	TGTGCCAGCAGCGTTGGACCACAGGACTCTGGAAACACCATATATTTT	CASSVGPQDSGNTIYF
.	.	TRBJ1-5	TRBV10-3	TGTGCCATCAGTGAGTATAGCAATCAGCCCCAGCATTTT	CAISEYSNQPQHF
TRBD1	few	TRBJ1-5	TRBV19	TGTGCCAGTAGTGAAGGAATCAGGGGGACAAATCAGCCCCAGCATTTT	CASSEGIRGTNQPQHF
.	.	TRBJ2-7	TRBV7-2	TGTGCCAGCAGCTTAGAGTCGTGGGAGCACGAGCAGTACTTC	CASSLESWEHEQYF
.	.	TRBJ1-4	TRBV28	TGTGCCAGCAGCCAACAGGGCGAACAACTGTTTTTT	CASSQQGEQLFF
TRBD2	.	TRBJ2-1	TRBV29-1	TGCAGCGTTGATTCTAGCGGGATCTACAATGAGCAGTTCTTC	CSVDSSGIYNEQFF
.	many	TRBJ2-3	TRBV6-6	TGTGCCAGCAGTTACCGCCAGGGGAGGGGCACAGATACGCAGTATTTT	CASSYRQGRGTDTQYF
.	.	TRBJ2-7	TRBV3-1	TGTGCTAGCAGCCAAATCTATTACGAGCAGTACTTC	CASSQIYYEQYF
TRBD2	.	TRBJ2-1	TRBV28	TGTGCCAGCAGTTCAGCCTCTAGCGGGGGTTTTAGCTCCTACAATGAGCAGTTCTTC	CASSSASSGGFSSYNEQFF
.	many	TRBJ1-5	TRBV28	TGTGCCAGCAGTTTATCATTGGTGGTCGGGCATTTT	CASSLSLVVGHF
.	.	TRBJ1-1	TRBV3-1	TGTGCCAGCAGTCACACTGGGAACACTGAAGCTTTCTTT	CASSHTGNTEAFF
TRBD1	.	TRBJ2-7	TRBV5-1	TGCGCCAGCAGCTTGGAGCCGGGACAGTCCTACGAGCAGTACTTC	CASSLEPGQSYEQYF
.	few	TRBJ2-5	TRBV29-1	TGCAGCGCCGGGGCCAGCGGAGAGACCCAGTACTTC	CSAGASGETQYF
.	.	TRBJ2-5	TRBV28	TGTGCCAGCAGTGTTCTCCCGGCGGCTAGTGTTGAGACCCAGTACTTC	CASSVLPAASVETQYF
TRBD2	.	TRBJ2-1	TRBV23-1	TGCGCCAGCGGGACGGGAGGATGTGATGAGCAGTTCTTC	CASGTGGCDEQFF
.	.	TRBJ2-2	TRBV2	TGTGCCAGCAGTGTGGTTAGCGGGAACACCGGGGAGCTGTTTTTT	CASSVVSGNTGELFF
.	.	TRBJ1-1	TRBV7-6	TGTGCCAGCAGCTTAGTCAGGACACCCTCGAACACTGAAGCTTTCTTT	CASSLVRTPSNTEAFF
.	.	TRBJ1-1	TRBV9	TGTGCCAGCAGCATTACCCCCCAATTGAACACTGAAGCTTTCTTT	CASSITPQLNTEAFF
TRBD1	.	TRBJ2-1	TRBV7-3	TGTGCCAGCAGTCGTCAGGGGGCTCAGAACAATGAGCAGTTCTTC	CASSRQGAQNNEQFF
.	.	TRBJ2-3	TRBV5-6	TGTGCCAGCAGAGGAGGCAGGGGAGCAGATACGCAGTATTTT	CASRGGRGADTQYF
TRBD1	.	TRBJ1-1	TRBV12-3/TRBV12-4	TGTGCCAGCACGGAGGGACAGGGGGGTTGGACTGAAGCTTTCTTT	CASTEGQGGWTEAFF
TRBD1	.	TRBJ2-7	TRBV29-1	TGCAGCGCTCACTCTGGGACAGGGGGATACGAGCAGTACTTC	CSAHSGTGGYEQYF
.	once	TRBJ1-5	TRBV27	TGTGCCAGCAGTCTCCTGGCCGATCAGCCCCAGCATTTT	CASSLLADQPQHF
.	many	TRBJ1-2	TRBV7-2	TGTGCCAGCAGCTTTTTGACATCAAGCTACACCTTC	CASSFLTSSYTF
.	.	TRBJ1-2	TRBV5-1	TGCGCCAGCAGCTTGGGGACGGTGACTTATGGCTACACCTTC	CASSLGTVTYGYTF
.	.	TRBJ1-5	TRBV20-1	TGCAGTGCTAGAGAGGCGGACAGCGGATTCAATCAGCCCCAGCATTTT	CSAREADSGFNQPQHF
TRBD1	.	TRBJ1-2	TRBV28	TGTGCCACTTATCAACAGGGGAAAAGGGGCTACACCTTC	CATYQQGKRGYTF
.	.	TRBJ2-2	TRBV6-2/TRBV6-3	TGTGCCAGCAGTTACACAATCAGGGACTACACCGGGGAGCTGTTTTTT	CASSYTIRDYTGELFF
TRBD2	.	TRBJ2-1	TRBV7-6	TGTGCCAGCAGCTTAGGGTCTAGCGGGATCCCGGATGAGCAGTTCTTC	CASSLGSSGIPDEQFF
.	many	TRBJ2-3	TRBV20-1	TGCAGTGCTTGGAAGGACCCAAGTTTAGATACGCAGTATTTT	CSAWKDPSLDTQYF
.	few	TRBJ1-5	TRBV19	TGTGCCAGTAGTATCCAGGCCGGTCAGCCCCAGCATTTT	CASSIQAGQPQHF
TRBD2	.	TRBJ2-3	TRBV29-1	TGCAGCGTTGAAGGGGGCGGGACTAGCGGCCCAGATACGCAGTATTTT	CSVEGGGTSGPDTQYF
.	.	TRBJ2-7	TRBV3-1	TGTGCCAGCAGCCAAGATCAGGGGTCCCCCTTTTCCCACGAGCAGTACTTC	CASSQDQGSPFSHEQYF
.	.	TRBJ2-2	TRBV28	TGTGCCAGCAGTCTCGGCGGGTGGAACACCGGGGAGCTGTTTTTT	CASSLGGWNTGELFF
.	.	TRBJ2-2	TRBV4-1	TGCGCCAGCAGCCAAGAACCCCGCCCTGATGGCACCGGGGAGCTGTTTTTT	CASSQEPRPDGTGELFF
TRBD1	many	TRBJ2-5	TRBV12-3/TRBV12-4	TGTGCCAGCAGTTTAGGGGGACAGGGCCAAGAGACCCAGTACTTC	CASSLGGQGQETQYF
.	.	TRBJ1-5	TRBV4-2	TGTGCCAGCAGCCAAGACAGGGGTATTCAGCCCCAGCATTTT	CASSQDRGIQPQHF